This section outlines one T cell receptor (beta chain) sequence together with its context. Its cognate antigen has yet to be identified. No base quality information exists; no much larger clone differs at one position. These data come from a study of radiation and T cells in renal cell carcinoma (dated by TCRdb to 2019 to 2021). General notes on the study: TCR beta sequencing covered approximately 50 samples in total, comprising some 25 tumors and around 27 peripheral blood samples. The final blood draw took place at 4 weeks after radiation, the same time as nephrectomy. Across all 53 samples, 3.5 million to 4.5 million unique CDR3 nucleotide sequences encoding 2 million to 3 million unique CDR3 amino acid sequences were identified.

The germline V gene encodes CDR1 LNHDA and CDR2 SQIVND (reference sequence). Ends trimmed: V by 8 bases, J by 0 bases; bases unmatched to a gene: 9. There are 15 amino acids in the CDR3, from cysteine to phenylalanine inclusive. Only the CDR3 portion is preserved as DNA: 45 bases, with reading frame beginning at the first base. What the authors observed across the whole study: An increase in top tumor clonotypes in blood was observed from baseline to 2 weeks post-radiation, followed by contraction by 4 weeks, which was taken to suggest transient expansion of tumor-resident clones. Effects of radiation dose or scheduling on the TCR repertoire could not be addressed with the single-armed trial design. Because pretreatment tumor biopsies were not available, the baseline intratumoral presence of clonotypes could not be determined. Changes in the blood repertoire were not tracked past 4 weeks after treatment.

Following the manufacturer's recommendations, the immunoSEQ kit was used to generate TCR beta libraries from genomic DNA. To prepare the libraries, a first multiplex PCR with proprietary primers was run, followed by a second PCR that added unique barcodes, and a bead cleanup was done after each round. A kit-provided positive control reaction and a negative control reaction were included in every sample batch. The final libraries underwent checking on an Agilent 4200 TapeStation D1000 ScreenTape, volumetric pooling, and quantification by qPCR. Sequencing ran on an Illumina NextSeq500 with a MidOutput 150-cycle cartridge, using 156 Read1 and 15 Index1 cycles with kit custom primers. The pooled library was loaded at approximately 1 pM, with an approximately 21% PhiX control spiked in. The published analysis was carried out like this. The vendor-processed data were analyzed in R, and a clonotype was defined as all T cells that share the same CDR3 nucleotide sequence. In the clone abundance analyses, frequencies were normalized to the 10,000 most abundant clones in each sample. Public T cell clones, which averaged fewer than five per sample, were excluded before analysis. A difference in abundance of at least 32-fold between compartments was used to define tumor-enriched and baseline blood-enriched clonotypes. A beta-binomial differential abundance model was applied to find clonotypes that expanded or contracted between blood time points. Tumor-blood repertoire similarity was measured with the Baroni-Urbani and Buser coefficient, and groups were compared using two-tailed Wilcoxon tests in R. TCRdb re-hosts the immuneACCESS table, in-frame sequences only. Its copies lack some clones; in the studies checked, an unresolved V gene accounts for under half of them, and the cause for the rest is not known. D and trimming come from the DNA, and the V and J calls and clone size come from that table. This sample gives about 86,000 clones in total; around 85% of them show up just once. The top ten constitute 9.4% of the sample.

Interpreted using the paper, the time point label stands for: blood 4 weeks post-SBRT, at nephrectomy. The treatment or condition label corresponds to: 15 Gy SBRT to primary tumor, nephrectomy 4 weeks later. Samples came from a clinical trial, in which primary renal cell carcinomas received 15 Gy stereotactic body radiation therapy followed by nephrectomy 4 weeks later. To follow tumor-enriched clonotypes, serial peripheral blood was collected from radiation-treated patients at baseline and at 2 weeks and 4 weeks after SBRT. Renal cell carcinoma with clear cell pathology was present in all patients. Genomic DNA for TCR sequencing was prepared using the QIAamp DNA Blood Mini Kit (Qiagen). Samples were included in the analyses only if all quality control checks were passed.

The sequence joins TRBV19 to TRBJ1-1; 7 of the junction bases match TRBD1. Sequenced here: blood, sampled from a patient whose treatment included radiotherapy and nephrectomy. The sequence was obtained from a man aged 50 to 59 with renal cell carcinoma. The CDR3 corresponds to CASGMTQGLNTEAFF. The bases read TGTGCCAGTGGGATGACACAGGGGTTGAACACTGAAGCTTTCTTT.